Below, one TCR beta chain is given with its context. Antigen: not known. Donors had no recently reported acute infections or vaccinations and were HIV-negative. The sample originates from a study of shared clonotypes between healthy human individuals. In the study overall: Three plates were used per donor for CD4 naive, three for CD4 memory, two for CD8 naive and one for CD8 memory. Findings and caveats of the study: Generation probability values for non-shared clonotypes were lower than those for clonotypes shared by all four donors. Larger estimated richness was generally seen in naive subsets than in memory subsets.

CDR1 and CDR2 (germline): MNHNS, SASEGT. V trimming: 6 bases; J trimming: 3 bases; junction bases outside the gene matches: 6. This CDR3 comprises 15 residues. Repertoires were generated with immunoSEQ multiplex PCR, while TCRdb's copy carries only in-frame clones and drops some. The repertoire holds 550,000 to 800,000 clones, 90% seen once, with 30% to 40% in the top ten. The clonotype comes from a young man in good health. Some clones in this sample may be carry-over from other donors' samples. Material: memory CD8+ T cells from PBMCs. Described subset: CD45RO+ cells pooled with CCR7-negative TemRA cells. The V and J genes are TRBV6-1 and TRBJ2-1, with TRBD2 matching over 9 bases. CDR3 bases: TGTGCCAGCAGACGACTAGCGGACGGCTACAATGAGCAGTTCTTC. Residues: CASRRLADGYNEQFF.